This TCR beta chain was sequenced in a study of shared clonotypes between healthy human individuals. The CDR3 sequence is 13 residues long. Germline CDR1 SGHDN, CDR2 FVKESK. Trimming shortened V by 0 bases and J by 1 base, and 3 bases separated the two germline ends. This clone was picked up a small number of times. This sample includes further DNA sequences coding for the same CDR3. Assay runs were performed at deep level. The protocol was immunoSEQ multiplex PCR, while the TCRdb copy is restricted to in-frame clones and leaves out a portion. Among 900,000 to 1,200,000 clones, 75% to 85% were seen once, and the ten largest hold around 0.61%.

The receptor's source is a man aged 18-30 years in good health. Some clones in this sample may be carry-over from other donors' samples. Specimen: memory CD4+ T cells from PBMCs. The subset: CD45RA-negative fraction. V and J are TRBV14 and TRBJ1-1, with D unresolved. The CDR3 DNA is TGTGCCAGCAGCCAAGATCGGAACACTGAAGCTTTCTTT. Translated, it gives CASSQDRNTEAFF. The full variable domain, in which reference TRBV14 and TRBJ1-1 provide the parts outside the CDR3, is EAGVTQFPSHSVIEKGQTVTLRCDPISGHDNLYWYRRVMGKEIKFLLHFVKESKQDESGMPNNRFLAERTGGTYSTLKVQPAELEDSGVYFCASSQDRNTEAFFGQGTRLTVV.